This TCR beta chain was sequenced in a study of OX40 agonist ivuxolimab in advanced cancers. Notes on the research overall: Ivuxolimab was an agonistic, fully human IgG2 monoclonal antibody directed against OX40 (CD134), a costimulatory receptor. Of the roughly 54 patients in dose escalation, about 20 had hepatocellular carcinoma, some 15 had melanoma, 9 had renal cell carcinoma and 9 had head and neck cancer. Intravenous ivuxolimab was administered to patients every 2 weeks at six dose levels: 0.01, 0.1, 0.3, 1.5, 3 and 10 mg/kg. Partial responses were achieved by three dose-escalation patients, of whom one had hepatocellular carcinoma and two had cutaneous melanoma. In the dose-escalation cohort, around four fifths of patients were male, and the mean age was around 60 years with a range of about 23 to 79. The point of sequencing TCRbeta in the periphery was to test whether ivuxolimab changed TCR sequence diversity and drove clonal T-cell expansion. The paper reports the monotherapy dose-escalation portion (N of about 56 patients) of the phase I ivuxolimab trial. Patients were allowed to have had prior anti-PD-1, anti-PD-L1 or anti-CTLA-4 therapy, and 40% to 45% of the dose-escalation patients had previously received checkpoint inhibitors.

Details on this clone: Its antigen is unknown. Nothing much larger sits one base from this clone, and base qualities are not available.

To sequence the TCRbeta CDR3 region, genomic DNA was isolated from the sorted cells. The immunoSEQ Assay was used for sequencing of TCRbeta CDR3 regions. The clones in this table, taken by TCRdb from immuneACCESS, are in-frame only. Not every clone is retained; where verified, under half of the shortfall comes from an unresolved V gene, and the cause of the rest is unknown. Here the sample has around 110,000 clones; just over 90% occur a single time. Jointly, the top ten make up approximately 0.48% of the sample. The study at large found these results: Low levels of normalized T-cell clonal expansion were also seen in some nonresponding patients. On average, CD8+ T cells showed more expanded clones than CD4+ T cells after ivuxolimab. Antigen specificity was not determined for the clonally expanded peripheral T cells. In the 0.1-3.0 mg/kg groups, partial responders had among the lowest normalized peripheral clonal expansion, particularly in CD8+ T cells. At doses of 0.1 to 3.0 mg/kg, clonal expansion of both CD4+ and CD8+ blood T cells was observed from baseline to week 6.

The trial excluded patients who had a history of autoimmune disease or who were on systemic immunosuppression. Peripheral blood for TCR sequencing was drawn from every dose cohort at baseline, at cycle 4 day 1 and at cycle 7 day 1. The samples were taken from a phase I, first-in-human, multicenter, open-label dose-escalation trial of ivuxolimab. The trial enrolled adults with locally advanced or metastatic head and neck squamous cell, hepatocellular, melanoma or renal cell carcinoma. Before TCR sequencing, CD4+ T cells and CD8+ T cells were sorted from peripheral blood as separate populations. V ends up 2 bases short and J 6 bases short, with an unmatched junction base count of 12. CDR1 and CDR2 were assigned from the germline V gene as MNHNS and SASEGT. The CDR3 runs 17 residues from the cysteine to the phenylalanine. The entry retains the CDR3 DNA only, 51 bases that are in frame from base 1.

Recombination linked TRBV6-1 to TRBJ1-4, and 7 bases in between align with TRBD1. This specimen consisted of CD4+ or CD8+ T cells sorted from blood, obtained in a trial of the OX40 agonist ivuxolimab. The TCR sequence derives from an adult with an advanced solid tumor such as melanoma, head and neck, liver or kidney cancer. The CDR3 here reads CASSESRGGLGDEKLFF. Here is the DNA: TGTGCCAGCAGTGAAAGCAGGGGGGGCCTAGGAGATGAAAAACTGTTTTTT.